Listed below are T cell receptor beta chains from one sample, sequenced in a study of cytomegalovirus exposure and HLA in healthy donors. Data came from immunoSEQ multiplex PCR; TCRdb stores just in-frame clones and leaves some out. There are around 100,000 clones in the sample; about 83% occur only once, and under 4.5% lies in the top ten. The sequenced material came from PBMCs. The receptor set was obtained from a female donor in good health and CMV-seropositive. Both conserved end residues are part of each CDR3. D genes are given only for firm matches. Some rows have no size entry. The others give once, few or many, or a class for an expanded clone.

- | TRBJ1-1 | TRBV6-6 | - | TGTGCCAGCAGATACCTTTCGGACACTGAAGCTTTCTTT | CASRYLSDTEAFF
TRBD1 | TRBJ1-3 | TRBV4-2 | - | TGTGCCAGCAGCCCCGCGGGACAGGAATTTCTAGGAAACACCATATATTTT | CASSPAGQEFLGNTIYF
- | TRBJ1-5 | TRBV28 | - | TGTGCCAGCAGTTTGATGGGAGGGCAGCCCCAGCATTTT | CASSLMGGQPQHF
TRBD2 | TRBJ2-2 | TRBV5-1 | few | TGCGCCAGCACGACTAGCGGGGGCCCCACCGGGGAGCTGTTTTTT | CASTTSGGPTGELFF
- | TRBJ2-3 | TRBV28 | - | TGTGCCAGCAATGACTCCGAGACGGGCACAGATACGCAGTATTTT | CASNDSETGTDTQYF
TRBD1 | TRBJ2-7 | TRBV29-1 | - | TGCAGCGTCCGGGACAGGGTTACCTACGAGCAGTACTTC | CSVRDRVTYEQYF
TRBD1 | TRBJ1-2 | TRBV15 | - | TGTGCCACCAGCAGAGATAGGGGGCAAGGGGGCATCGGCTATGGCTACACCTTC | CATSRDRGQGGIGYGYTF
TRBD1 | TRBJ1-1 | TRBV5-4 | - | TGTGCCAGCAGCCCGGGACAGGGGAACACTGAAGCTTTCTTT | CASSPGQGNTEAFF
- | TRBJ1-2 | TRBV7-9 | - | TGTGCCAGCAGCTCAAACCGGGAAAACACCTTC | CASSSNRENTF
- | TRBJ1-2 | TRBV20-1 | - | TGCAGTGCTACGACGGGTGGCTACACCTTC | CSATTGGYTF
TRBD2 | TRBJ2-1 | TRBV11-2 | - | TGTGCCAGCAGCTTAGAGATCGCTAGCGGGTCGGGTGAGCAGTTCTTC | CASSLEIASGSGEQFF
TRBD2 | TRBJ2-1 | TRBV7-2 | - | TGTGCCAGCAGCTCCATTTGGGGGACTAGCGGGAGGGATGAGCAGTTCTTC | CASSSIWGTSGRDEQFF
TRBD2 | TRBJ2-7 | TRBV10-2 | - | TGCGCCAGCAGTGAGTCTGCGGATAGCGGGGGTACCTACGAGCAGTACTTC | CASSESADSGGTYEQYF
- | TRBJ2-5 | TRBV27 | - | TGTGCCAGCAGTAGGGGCTTAATAGAGACCCAGTACTTC | CASSRGLIETQYF
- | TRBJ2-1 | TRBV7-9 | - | TGTGCCAGCAGCCTGATAGAGGAGCAGTTCTTC | CASSLIEEQFF
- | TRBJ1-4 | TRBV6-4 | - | TGTGCCCGACTCAGGGGTCCAACTAATGAAAAACTGTTTTTT | CARLRGPTNEKLFF
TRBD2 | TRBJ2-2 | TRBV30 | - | TGTGCCTGGAGTTTTCAAGCGGGAGCGGTTACCGGGGAGCTGTTTTTT | CAWSFQAGAVTGELFF
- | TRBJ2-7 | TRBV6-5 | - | TGTGCCAGCAGTTACTTCGGGGGTACCTACGAGCAGTACTTC | CASSYFGGTYEQYF
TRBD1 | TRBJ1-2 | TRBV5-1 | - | TGCGCCAGCAGCCCCGGACAGGGGGGAAACTATGGCTACCCCTTC | CASSPGQGGNYGYPF
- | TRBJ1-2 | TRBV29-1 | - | TGCAGCGTTGAAGTACTAACCGATAAAGGCTACACCTTC | CSVEVLTDKGYTF
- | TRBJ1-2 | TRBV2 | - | TGTGCCAGCAGGGAAACCGGGTCCCCTAACTATGGCTACACCTTC | CASRETGSPNYGYTF
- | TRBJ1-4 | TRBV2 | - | TGTGCCAGCAGTGAATCGTTAGAAAAACTGTTTTTT | CASSESLEKLFF
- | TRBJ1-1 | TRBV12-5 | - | TGTGCTAGTGGTTTAGGCAGGGTGAACACTGAAGCTTTCTTT | CASGLGRVNTEAFF
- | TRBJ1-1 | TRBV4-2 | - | TGTGCCAGCAGCCAAAGTGCGGGGCGAACGGCTGAAGCTTTCTTT | CASSQSAGRTAEAFF
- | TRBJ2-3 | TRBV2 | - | TGTGCCAGCAGTGTCCCGGGGGCAGATACGCAGTATTTT | CASSVPGADTQYF
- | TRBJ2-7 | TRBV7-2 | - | TGTGCCAGCAGCTCGCCCCAACGGTACGAGCAGTACTTC | CASSSPQRYEQYF
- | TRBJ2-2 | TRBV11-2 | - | TGTGCCAGCAGCCCAACAGGGACCGGGGAGCTGTTTTTT | CASSPTGTGELFF
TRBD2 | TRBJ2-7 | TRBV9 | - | TGTGCCAGCAGCCCAAGGACTAGCGGCTACGAGCAGTACTTC | CASSPRTSGYEQYF
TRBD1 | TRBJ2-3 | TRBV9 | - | TGTGCCAGCAGCGTTTCGTCAGGGGGCGGGGGCACAGATACGCAGTATTTT | CASSVSSGGGGTDTQYF
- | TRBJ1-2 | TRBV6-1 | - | TGTGCCAGCAGTGAACAGGCCCCAATCTATGGCTACACCTTC | CASSEQAPIYGYTF
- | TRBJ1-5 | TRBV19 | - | TGTGCCAGTAAGGCAGGGGCGTTGAGCAATCAGCCCCAGCATTTT | CASKAGALSNQPQHF
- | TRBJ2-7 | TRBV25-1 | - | TGTGCCAGCAGTACAGTATACCTCTCCTACGAGCAGTACTTC | CASSTVYLSYEQYF
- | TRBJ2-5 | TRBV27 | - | TGTGCCAGCAGTCCCTTAAGGACAGTCCCAGAGACCCAGTACTTC | CASSPLRTVPETQYF
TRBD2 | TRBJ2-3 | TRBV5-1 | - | TGCGCCAGCAGCTTGGGTGCTAGCGGGAGGCGGGTAGATACGCAGTATTTT | CASSLGASGRRVDTQYF
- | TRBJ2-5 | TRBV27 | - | TGTGCCAGCAGTTTATCGGGGGGAAGAGTGGAGACCCAGTACTTC | CASSLSGGRVETQYF
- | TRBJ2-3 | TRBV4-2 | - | TGTGCCAGCAGCCAAGATCCTGCAGATACGCAGTATTTT | CASSQDPADTQYF
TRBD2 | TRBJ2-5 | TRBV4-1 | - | TGCGCCAGCAGCCAAGCCCAACTAGCGGGTCAAGAGACCCAGTACTTC | CASSQAQLAGQETQYF
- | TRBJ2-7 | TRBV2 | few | TGTGCCAGCAGTGAAGCGGGCCAGAACTACGAGCAGTACTTC | CASSEAGQNYEQYF
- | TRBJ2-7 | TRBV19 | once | TGTGCCAGTAGTGCTCTAGGGAGGCCAAACTCCTACGAGCAGTACTTC | CASSALGRPNSYEQYF
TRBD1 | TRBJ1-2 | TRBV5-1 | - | TGCGCCAGCAGCTTGTGGGACAGGGGGCAAGGATCCTATGGCTACACCTTC | CASSLWDRGQGSYGYTF
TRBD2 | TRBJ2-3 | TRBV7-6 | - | TGTGCCAGCAGCTTAGCGGCGGGAGGGCTAAATACGCAGTATTTT | CASSLAAGGLNTQYF
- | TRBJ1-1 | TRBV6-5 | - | TGTGCCAGCAGCCTACCGGGGTGGACTGAAGCTTTCTTT | CASSLPGWTEAFF
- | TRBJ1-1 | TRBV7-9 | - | TGTGCCAGCTTGACAGGTACATCTGAAGCTTTCTTT | CASLTGTSEAFF
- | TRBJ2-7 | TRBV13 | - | TGTGCCAGCAGCTCCGGGTCGGAATACGAGCAGTACTTC | CASSSGSEYEQYF
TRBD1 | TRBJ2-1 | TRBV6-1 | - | TGTGCCAGCAGCGCGGACAGGGTGGGGCAGTTCTTC | CASSADRVGQFF
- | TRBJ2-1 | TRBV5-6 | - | TGTGCCAGCAGCTTGCTCGACAGTTACAATGAGCAGTTCTTC | CASSLLDSYNEQFF
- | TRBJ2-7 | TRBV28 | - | TGTGCCAGCAGTTTTCCTGACGAGCAGTACTTC | CASSFPDEQYF
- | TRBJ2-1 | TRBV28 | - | TGTGCCAGCAGTTTGGTAAGGAGGACCTTAAGCTCCTACAATGAGCAGTTCTTC | CASSLVRRTLSSYNEQFF
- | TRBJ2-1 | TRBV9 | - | TGTGCCAGCAGCGTAGGGCCCGCATACAATGAGCAGTTCTTC | CASSVGPAYNEQFF
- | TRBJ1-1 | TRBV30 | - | TGTGCCTGGAGTGTAATCAGGGACACTGAAGCTTTCTTT | CAWSVIRDTEAFF
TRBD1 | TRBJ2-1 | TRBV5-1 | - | TGCGCCAGCAGCTTGACACAGGGGTACAATGAGCAGTTCTTC | CASSLTQGYNEQFF
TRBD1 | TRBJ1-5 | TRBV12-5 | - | TGTGCTAGTGGTTCGCCCCTTCAGGGGGGTAGCAATCAGCCCCAGCATTTT | CASGSPLQGGSNQPQHF
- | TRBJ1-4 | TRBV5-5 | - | TGTGCCAGCAGCTCGGGACATGAGGAAAAACTGTTTTTT | CASSSGHEEKLFF
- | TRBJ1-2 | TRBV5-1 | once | TGCGCCAGCAGCTTGGGGGGCCGGAACTATGGCTACACCTTC | CASSLGGRNYGYTF
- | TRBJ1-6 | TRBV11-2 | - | TGTGCCAGCAGCCCCCCAGATTCCTATAATTCACCCCTCCACTTT | CASSPPDSYNSPLHF
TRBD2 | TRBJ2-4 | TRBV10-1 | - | TGCGCCAGCAGTGAGTCTGAGCGGGGGGTCACCAAAAACATTCAGTACTTC | CASSESERGVTKNIQYF
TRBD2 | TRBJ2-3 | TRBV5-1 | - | TGCGCCAGCAGCAAAACTAGCGGGAGGATGACAGATACGCAGTATTTT | CASSKTSGRMTDTQYF
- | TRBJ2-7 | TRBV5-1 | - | TGCGCCAGCAGCTTCTTTTCTCTGTACGAGCAGTACTTC | CASSFFSLYEQYF
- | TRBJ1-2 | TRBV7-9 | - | TGTGCCAGCAGCCGAGGGGAGGGAAACTATGGCTACACCTTC | CASSRGEGNYGYTF
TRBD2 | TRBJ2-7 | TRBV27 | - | TGTGCCAGCAGTCCGGGGACTAGCGGATACGAGCAGTACTTC | CASSPGTSGYEQYF